One sample yielded the 27 T cell receptor beta chains listed below, sequenced in a study of siplizumab effects on memory and regulatory T cells. Sequencing used immunoSEQ multiplex PCR; TCRdb keeps in-frame clones, though not all of them. Of some 100,000 clones listed, 85% to 95% are singletons. The sequenced sample was Tregs sorted from blood. Every receptor here comes from a human donor in good health.

The chain has TRBV6-1 and TRBJ2-3, with 11 bases that match TRBD2. V shed 2 bases and J 6 bases; nucleotides not matched to a gene: 10. CDR1 and CDR2 (germline): MNHNS, SASEGT. The CDR3 has 17 amino acids. CDR3 in DNA: TGTGCCAGCAGTGAAAGCGGGGCTAGCGGGAGGCGGGATACGCAGTATTTT. Its translation: CASSESGASGRRDTQYF.

V usage is TRBV30 and J usage is TRBJ2-7; D is unresolved. The V gene's germline CDR1 is GTSNPN and CDR2 SVGIG (reference sequence). This CDR3 comprises 15 residues. The V gene lost 0 bases and the J gene lost 5 bases, with 17 bases spanning the gap. For the CDR3, the DNA is TGTGCCTGGAGTGTACGAACCCCGTTCGGCCACGAGCAGTACTTC. Amino acids: CAWSVRTPFGHEQYF.

Only one count was recorded for this clone. V and J are TRBV5-4 and TRBJ2-7; 7 bases agree with TRBD2. The CDR3 has 13 residues. Unmatched junction bases numbered 4, after V lost 1 base and J lost 6 bases. Germline CDR1 and CDR2: SGHNT and YYREEE (reference sequence). The CDR3 is CASSLQGRGEQYF. In nucleotides, the CDR3 is TGTGCCAGCAGCTTGCAAGGGAGGGGCGAGCAGTACTTC.

CDR3 sequence reads: CASSLAWREAFF. Here the CDR3 DNA reads TGTGCCAGCAGCTTAGCTTGGCGTGAAGCTTTCTTT. J is TRBJ1-1 and V is TRBV7-9; D not certain. The CDR3 runs 12 residues. Germline assignment: CDR1 SEHNR and CDR2 FQNEAQ (reference sequence). V was clipped by 0 bases and J by 7 bases, with 6 bases between them.

The chain employs TRBV2 and TRBJ2-1, with 9 bases matching TRBD2. This CDR3 spans 19 amino acids. The germline CDR1 and CDR2 sequences are SNHLY and FYNNEI. After removal of 3 bases from V and 0 bases from J, the junction contained 12 bases not matched to a gene. In DNA form, the CDR3 reads TGTGCCAGCAGTGAGTACCGTCTAGCGGGACTCCTCTCCTACAATGAGCAGTTCTTC. This codes for CASSEYRLAGLLSYNEQFF. The whole variable domain, remainder taken from reference TRBV2 and TRBJ2-1, is EPEVTQTPSHQVTQMGQEVILRCVPISNHLYFYWYRQILGQKVEFLVSFYNNEISEKSEIFDDQFSVERPDGSNFTLKIRSTKLEDSAMYFCASSEYRLAGLLSYNEQFFGPGTRLTVL.

J is TRBJ2-3 and V is TRBV4-1, with 9 bases matching TRBD1. The V gene's germline CDR1 is MGHRA and CDR2 YSYEKL. This CDR3 region has 19 residues. Trimming at V came to 4 bases and at J to 4 bases, leaving 18 bases not matched to a gene. CDR3 bases: TGCGCCAGCAGCCCCCGGCCGGGGACAGGGTCCCTTGGCGCAGATACGCAGTATTTT. It yields the protein CASSPRPGTGSLGADTQYF.

The CDR3: CASSRGSGGTEAFF. Here the CDR3 DNA reads TGCGCCAGCAGCCGCGGATCCGGGGGCACTGAAGCTTTCTTT. The chain employs TRBV5-1 and TRBJ1-1, with a possible D match to TRBD1 (5 bases). Trimming took 4 bases from V and 4 from J, leaving 14 bases between them. Germline CDR1 SGHRS, CDR2 YFSETQ. The length of the CDR3 is 14 residues.

The chain is built from TRBV27 and TRBJ1-1; tentatively, D is TRBD1 (6 bases). The CDR3 sequence is 15 residues long. V was clipped by 6 bases and J by 3 bases, with 17 bases between them. CDR1 MNHEY and CDR2 SMNVEV come from the germline V gene (reference sequence). CDR3 bases: TGTGCCAGCAGCCCCTCCGAGGGGGGGTACACTGAAGCTTTCTTT. This translates into CASSPSEGGYTEAFF.

As to this clone: One junction end does not reproduce the germline sequence, and a read error may be involved. The V and J genes are TRBV6-6 and TRBJ2-7; D may be TRBD2 (6 bases). The germline V gene has CDR1 MNHNY and CDR2 SVGAGI (reference sequence). This CDR3 contains 14 residues. In DNA form, the CDR3 reads TGTGCCAGCAGCTACTCGGGACTTAACTACGAGCAGTACTTC. Its translation: CASSYSGLNYEQYF.

The chain employs TRBV6-5 and TRBJ2-7; D uncertain. Germline CDR1 MNHEY, CDR2 SVGAGI. The CDR3 is 14 amino acids. Between the trimmed V and J ends, which lost 2 bases and 1 base, there was a span of 9 bases. CDR3 protein: CASSYRRWSYEQYF. The CDR3 nucleotides read TGTGCCAGCAGTTACCGGCGGTGGTCCTACGAGCAGTACTTC.

The chain uses TRBV27 and TRBJ2-1; either TRBD1 or TRBD2 may supply D (5 bases each). CDR1 MNHEY and CDR2 SMNVEV come from the germline V gene (reference sequence). The CDR3 has 13 amino acids. V lost 6 bases, J lost 4 bases, and 10 bases lay in between. CDR3 DNA sequence: TGTGCCAGCAGAGGGACGGGGTACAATGAGCAGTTCTTC. Its translation is CASRGTGYNEQFF.

The rearrangement uses TRBV11-2 and TRBJ1-1; 7 nucleotides align to TRBD1. CDR1 SGHAT and CDR2 FQNNGV come from the germline V gene. The CDR3 runs 14 residues. Losses at the gene ends were 5 bases for V and 0 bases for J; bases not matched to a gene: 3. CDR3 region: CASSGQAMNTEAFF. The CDR3 DNA sequence: TGTGCCAGCAGCGGACAGGCAATGAACACTGAAGCTTTCTTT.

The chain joins TRBV28 to TRBJ2-7, with 10 positions matching TRBD2. Germline V lookup: CDR1 MDHEN, CDR2 SYDVKM. V dropped 7 bases and J dropped 6; count of bases not matched to a gene: 15. This CDR3 has 16 amino acids. The DNA for the CDR3 is TGTGCCAGCACTCCTTCGAGAAGCGGGAGGGCCCGCGAGCAGTACTTC. This translates into CASTPSRSGRAREQYF.

The V call is TRBV27, the J call TRBJ1-1; D is uncertain. In germline, CDR1 is MNHEY, CDR2 SMNVEV (reference sequence). The V gene lost 3 bases and the J gene lost 3 bases, with 8 bases spanning the gap. The CDR3 sequence is 13 residues long. CDR3: CASSFGRDTEAFF. CDR3 coding DNA: TGTGCCAGCAGTTTTGGGCGGGACACTGAAGCTTTCTTT.

The rearrangement joins TRBV6-1 to TRBJ2-3; 15 nucleotides align to TRBD2. V gave up 3 bases and J gave up 3 bases; unmatched junction bases: 13. There are 20 residues in the CDR3. Per germline, CDR1 MNHNS and CDR2 SASEGT. The CDR3 sequence: CASSDAGLAGGIKGTDTQYF. The CDR3 bases are TGTGCCAGCAGTGATGCGGGACTAGCGGGAGGAATAAAAGGGACAGATACGCAGTATTTT.

The chain employs TRBV27 and TRBJ1-1; D unresolved. This CDR3 spans 13 amino acids. V lost 5 bases to trimming and J lost 3 bases, with 10 bases between them. Germline V gives CDR1 MNHEY, CDR2 SMNVEV (reference sequence). CDR3 in DNA: TGTGCCAGCAGTCGCAGGCGGGACACTGAAGCTTTCTTT. It encodes CASSRRRDTEAFF.

The genes are TRBV5-1 and TRBJ2-1, with 8 bases lining up with TRBD2. J was trimmed by 7 bases and V by 4 bases; bases with no gene match: 13. CDR1 and CDR2 (germline): SGHRS, YFSETQ. The CDR3 length is 16 residues. In DNA form, the CDR3 reads TGCGCCAGCAGCGCCTTAGCGGGATATACTACAAATGAGCAGTTCTTC. Amino acids: CASSALAGYTTNEQFF. Combining the CDR3 with reference TRBV5-1 and TRBJ2-1 gives the whole variable domain KAGVTQTPRYLIKTRGQQVTLSCSPISGHRSVSWYQQTPGQGLQFLFEYFSETQRNKGNFPGRFSGRQFSNSRSEMNVSTLELGDSALYLCASSALAGYTTNEQFFGPGTRLTVL.

This chain joins TRBV7-9 and TRBJ1-3; the D is unclear. Germline V gene sequence: CDR1 SEHNR, CDR2 FQNEAQ (reference sequence). The CDR3 extends over 15 amino acids. Trimming stripped 0 bases from V and 1 base from J, with 7 bases between. The CDR3 sequence is CASSLAEYSGNTIYF. CDR3 bases: TGTGCCAGCAGCTTAGCGGAATATTCTGGAAACACCATATATTTT.

This chain's CDR3 is CATSRDSVLDKREQYF. DNA for the CDR3: TGTGCCACCAGCAGAGATTCAGTACTAGATAAACGCGAGCAGTACTTC. This sequence joins TRBV15 and TRBJ2-7; D is perhaps TRBD2 (5 bases). From germline, CDR1 is LNHNV and CDR2 YYDKDF (reference sequence). The CDR3 has 16 residues. V was cut by 0 bases and J by 6 bases, with 18 bases left in between.

The V gene is TRBV7-2, the J gene TRBJ1-3; D not resolved. CDR1 SGHTA and CDR2 FQGNSA come from the germline V gene. V was trimmed by 8 bases and J by 2 bases, leaving 13 bases between them. The CDR3 runs 14 residues. The CDR3 loop is CASGWGGPGNTIYF. CDR3 DNA: TGTGCCAGCGGCTGGGGTGGGCCTGGAAACACCATATATTTT.

This clone was detected once. The V gene is TRBV6-1, the J gene TRBJ1-2; no clear D gene. The CDR3 covers 11 residues. The V and J ends lost 4 bases and 8 bases respectively, with 8 bases between them. CDR1 and CDR2 (germline): MNHNS, SASEGT. The CDR3 sequence is CASSGLVGYTF. CDR3 nucleotide sequence: TGTGCCAGCAGTGGACTTGTGGGCTACACCTTC.

The chain is built from TRBV6-5 and TRBJ2-7; a possible D gene is TRBD2 (6 bases). In germline, CDR1 is MNHEY, CDR2 SVGAGI. The CDR3 loop spans 14 amino acids. The V end was cut by 4 bases, the J end by 4 bases, with 14 bases between. CDR3 nucleotides: TGTGCCAGCAGTTCCTGGCTAGCGAGATACGAGCAGTACTTC. As protein: CASSSWLARYEQYF.

The chain carries TRBV9 and TRBJ2-3, with TRBD2 matching 7 bases. This CDR3 contains 15 residues. In germline, CDR1 is SGDLS, CDR2 YYNGEE. J gave up 7 bases and V 4 bases, and 12 bases lay outside the gene matches. The CDR3 region is CASSTPGGSENTQYF. CDR3 coding DNA: TGTGCCAGCAGCACCCCCGGCGGGAGCGAGAATACGCAGTATTTT.

V and J are TRBV6-5 and TRBJ2-7; D may match TRBD1 or TRBD2 (5 bases each). Looked up from germline, CDR1 is MNHEY and CDR2 is SVGAGI. The CDR3 has 12 amino acids. The germline V and J ends were trimmed by 0 bases and 9 bases, with 9 bases remaining between them. In DNA form, the CDR3 reads TGTGCCAGCAGTTACTCGGGGGTCGGGCAGTACTTC. It encodes CASSYSGVGQYF.

This chain joins TRBV5-4 and TRBJ1-1; D perhaps matches TRBD1 (6 bases). Germline-derived CDR1 and CDR2 are SGHNT and YYREEE (reference sequence). This CDR3 comprises 15 residues. The ends were cut back, 5 bases at V and 0 bases at J, with 14 bases in the middle. The DNA of the CDR3 is TGTGCCAGCAGGGACGGGGGCCACATGAACACTGAAGCTTTCTTT. Its protein is CASRDGGHMNTEAFF.

The chain links TRBV18 to TRBJ2-1, with a tentative D call TRBD1 (6 bases). The CDR3 sequence is 19 residues long. V was clipped by 1 base and J by 7 bases, with 26 bases between them. Germline lookup yields CDR1 KGHSH and CDR2 LQKENI. As DNA, the CDR3 is TGTGCCAGCTCACCACTTATTGGGGGCGCAGGGACGCATCTGAATGAGCAGTTCTTC. This gives the protein CASSPLIGGAGTHLNEQFF.

This chain uses TRBV29-1 with TRBJ2-5; 12 positions agree with TRBD2. The V gene end was trimmed by 4 bases and the J gene end by 3 bases; junction bases not matched to a gene: 6. The CDR3 has 15 residues. Germline V gene data show CDR1 as SQVTM and CDR2 as ANQGSEA. CDR3 region: CSVAPRTSGKETQYF. The CDR3 DNA is TGCAGCGTTGCCCCGCGGACTAGCGGGAAAGAGACCCAGTACTTC.